A selection of T cell receptor beta chains follows, all from one sample in a study of T cell responses to AZD1222 COVID-19 vaccine. Generated by immunoSEQ multiplex PCR, the TCRdb table keeps only in-frame clones and is missing some. This sample has under 130,000 clones, with over 80% found just once. The sample here was peripheral blood, taken on day 0 of AZD1222 vaccination. All receptors come from an adult in good health. The CDR3 runs from the conserved cysteine through the conserved F or W. The order of the fields is clone size, D gene, V gene, J gene, CDR3 protein, CDR3 DNA. D genes are given only for firm matches. The size of a clone is reported for some rows only, either as once, few or many, or as a class for expanded clones.

clone size: NA
D gene: TRBD1
V gene: TRBV5-1
J gene: TRBJ2-7
CDR3 protein: CASSRQGDSYEQYF
CDR3 DNA: TGCGCCAGCAGCAGGCAGGGGGATTCCTACGAGCAGTACTTC

clone size: NA
D gene: NA
V gene: TRBV14
J gene: TRBJ1-1
CDR3 protein: CASSQNLQGEAFF
CDR3 DNA: TGTGCCAGCAGCCAAAACTTACAGGGTGAAGCTTTCTTT

clone size: NA
D gene: TRBD1
V gene: TRBV5-4
J gene: TRBJ2-5
CDR3 protein: CASSLTKGAQETQYF
CDR3 DNA: TGTGCCAGCAGTTTAACTAAGGGGGCCCAAGAGACCCAGTACTTC

clone size: NA
D gene: TRBD1
V gene: TRBV3-1/TRBV3-2
J gene: TRBJ1-1
CDR3 protein: CASSLSDRAGEAFF
CDR3 DNA: TGTGCCAGCAGCCTCTCTGACAGGGCGGGGGAAGCTTTCTTT

clone size: NA
D gene: NA
V gene: TRBV4-2
J gene: TRBJ1-4
CDR3 protein: CASKSGVSTNEKLFF
CDR3 DNA: TGTGCCAGCAAATCAGGGGTCTCCACTAATGAAAAACTGTTTTTT

clone size: NA
D gene: NA
V gene: TRBV19
J gene: TRBJ2-7
CDR3 protein: CATRRGYEQYF
CDR3 DNA: TGTGCCACTAGGAGGGGCTACGAGCAGTACTTC

clone size: NA
D gene: NA
V gene: TRBV9
J gene: TRBJ1-6
CDR3 protein: CASSVASNFNSPLHF
CDR3 DNA: TGTGCCAGCAGCGTAGCTAGCAATTTTAATTCACCCCTCCACTTT

clone size: NA
D gene: NA
V gene: TRBV7-2
J gene: TRBJ1-5
CDR3 protein: CASSLWEGNQPQHF
CDR3 DNA: TGTGCCAGCAGCTTATGGGAGGGCAATCAGCCCCAGCATTTT

clone size: NA
D gene: NA
V gene: TRBV6-2/TRBV6-3
J gene: TRBJ1-1
CDR3 protein: CASSYRGGTEAFF
CDR3 DNA: TGTGCCAGCAGTTACCGGGGCGGCACTGAAGCTTTCTTT

clone size: NA
D gene: TRBD1
V gene: TRBV6-1
J gene: TRBJ2-7
CDR3 protein: CASSEGQPSAFGQYF
CDR3 DNA: TGTGCCAGCAGTGAGGGACAGCCGAGCGCCTTCGGGCAGTACTTC

clone size: NA
D gene: NA
V gene: TRBV21-1
J gene: TRBJ1-4
CDR3 protein: CATAAGEESEKLFF
CDR3 DNA: TGTGCCACCGCGGCCGGAGAGGAGAGTGAAAAACTGTTTTTT

clone size: NA
D gene: NA
V gene: TRBV4-1
J gene: TRBJ2-7
CDR3 protein: CASSQEPLDSQSYEQYF
CDR3 DNA: TGCGCCAGCAGCCAAGAGCCATTAGACAGCCAGTCCTACGAGCAGTACTTC

clone size: NA
D gene: NA
V gene: TRBV5-8
J gene: TRBJ2-7
CDR3 protein: CASSRDNKDEYF
CDR3 DNA: TGTGCCAGCAGCCGGGACAACAAAGATGAGTACTTC

clone size: NA
D gene: TRBD1
V gene: TRBV29-1
J gene: TRBJ1-4
CDR3 protein: CSVMPRDRGEKLFF
CDR3 DNA: TGCAGCGTCATGCCCCGGGACAGGGGGGAAAAACTGTTTTTT

clone size: NA
D gene: TRBD1
V gene: TRBV7-9
J gene: TRBJ1-4
CDR3 protein: CASSLQQGAEKLFF
CDR3 DNA: TGTGCCAGCAGCTTACAACAGGGGGCTGAAAAACTGTTTTTT

clone size: NA
D gene: NA
V gene: TRBV6-5
J gene: TRBJ2-7
CDR3 protein: CASTTDGGVYEQYF
CDR3 DNA: TGTGCCAGCACCACGGACGGAGGGGTTTACGAGCAGTACTTC

clone size: NA
D gene: NA
V gene: TRBV6-5
J gene: TRBJ2-1
CDR3 protein: CASSSGSLVNEQFF
CDR3 DNA: TGTGCCAGCAGTTCCGGTAGTTTGGTCAATGAGCAGTTCTTC

clone size: once
D gene: NA
V gene: TRBV5-1
J gene: TRBJ2-5
CDR3 protein: CASSLGEETQYF
CDR3 DNA: TGCGCCAGCAGCTTAGGGGAAGAGACCCAGTACTTC

clone size: NA
D gene: TRBD2
V gene: TRBV30
J gene: TRBJ2-5
CDR3 protein: CAWSWRGNQETQYF
CDR3 DNA: TGTGCCTGGAGTTGGCGGGGGAACCAAGAGACCCAGTACTTC

clone size: NA
D gene: NA
V gene: TRBV3-1/TRBV3-2
J gene: TRBJ2-3
CDR3 protein: CASSPAPESRDTQYF
CDR3 DNA: TGTGCCAGCAGCCCCGCCCCCGAGTCAAGAGATACGCAGTATTTT

clone size: NA
D gene: TRBD1
V gene: TRBV2
J gene: TRBJ2-7
CDR3 protein: CASGWTGTGDYEQYF
CDR3 DNA: TGTGCCAGCGGGTGGACCGGGACAGGCGACTACGAGCAGTACTTC

clone size: NA
D gene: TRBD2
V gene: TRBV2
J gene: TRBJ2-1
CDR3 protein: CASNPGLVGNEQFF
CDR3 DNA: TGTGCCAGCAATCCGGGACTAGTTGGGAATGAGCAGTTCTTC

clone size: once
D gene: NA
V gene: TRBV7-8
J gene: TRBJ1-4
CDR3 protein: CASSWGATNEKLFF
CDR3 DNA: TGTGCCAGCAGCTGGGGGGCCACTAATGAAAAACTGTTTTTT